The rows below give T cell receptor beta chains drawn from one sample of a study of blood T cell repertoires in COVID-19. TCRdb's table, derived via immunoSEQ multiplex PCR, lists solely in-frame clones and lacks some. The repertoire consists of 25,000 to 35,000 clones, with nearly 90% occurring once and the leading ten covering approximately 50%. Input material: peripheral blood. The receptors originated from a human donor with acute or convalescent COVID-19. The donor label of this sample is uncertain. Each CDR3 is given with its conserved first and last residue. Fields, in order: V gene, clone size, J gene, D gene, CDR3 DNA, CDR3 protein. A D gene is named only where the DNA matches it firmly. The size of a clone is reported for some rows only, either as once, few or many, or as a class for expanded clones.

V gene: TRBV11-3; clone size: .; J gene: TRBJ2-2; D gene: .; CDR3 DNA: TGTGCCAGCAGCCCGTCGATAAAGGGGACCGGGGAGCTGTTTTTT; CDR3 protein: CASSPSIKGTGELFF
V gene: TRBV19; clone size: .; J gene: TRBJ2-5; D gene: .; CDR3 DNA: TGTGCCAGTAGTATAGATGGGACCCCATGGGAGGCCCAGTACTTC; CDR3 protein: CASSIDGTPWEAQYF
V gene: TRBV6-1; clone size: .; J gene: TRBJ1-6; D gene: .; CDR3 DNA: TGTGCCAGCAGTGATGCGGACAGTAGAAATTCACCCCTCCACTTT; CDR3 protein: CASSDADSRNSPLHF
V gene: TRBV2; clone size: .; J gene: TRBJ2-2; D gene: TRBD2; CDR3 DNA: TGTGCCAGCAGTGAGGGGCTAGCGGGAGGATCCCTGAGACTGTTTTTT; CDR3 protein: CASSEGLAGGSLRLFF
V gene: TRBV19; clone size: .; J gene: TRBJ2-1; D gene: TRBD2; CDR3 DNA: TGTGCCAGTAGTAGAAGACATACAGGGACTAGCGAAAACAATGAGCAGTTCTTC; CDR3 protein: CASSRRHTGTSENNEQFF
V gene: TRBV30; clone size: .; J gene: TRBJ2-7; D gene: .; CDR3 DNA: TGTGCCTGGAGTGCTATACCGACCGGGGAGCAGTACTTC; CDR3 protein: CAWSAIPTGEQYF
V gene: TRBV2; clone size: .; J gene: TRBJ2-2; D gene: .; CDR3 DNA: TGTGCCAGCAGTTCTACAGGGCCAGCCGGGGAGCTGTTTTTT; CDR3 protein: CASSSTGPAGELFF
V gene: TRBV7-2; clone size: .; J gene: TRBJ1-1; D gene: .; CDR3 DNA: TGTGCCAGCAGCTTAGATCGGGGGGCGCGAACTGAAGCTTTCTTT; CDR3 protein: CASSLDRGARTEAFF
V gene: TRBV28; clone size: once; J gene: TRBJ1-2; D gene: .; CDR3 DNA: TGTGCCAGCAGTTTATGGGCAGGGCCCCGAACCTTCTATGGCTACACCTTC; CDR3 protein: CASSLWAGPRTFYGYTF
V gene: TRBV6-4; clone size: .; J gene: TRBJ1-5; D gene: TRBD1; CDR3 DNA: TGTGCCAGCACTATGACAGGGGGCGGTCAGCCCCAGCATTTT; CDR3 protein: CASTMTGGGQPQHF
V gene: TRBV5-5; clone size: once; J gene: TRBJ2-7; D gene: TRBD2; CDR3 DNA: TGTGCCAGCAGCTTGGCCCCTAGCGGGGGGACCTACGAGCAGTACTTC; CDR3 protein: CASSLAPSGGTYEQYF
V gene: TRBV9; clone size: .; J gene: TRBJ2-3; D gene: TRBD2; CDR3 DNA: TGTGCCAGCAGCGTACATTTTGGCGGGAGTAACGAGGTACATACGCAGTATTTT; CDR3 protein: CASSVHFGGSNEVHTQYF
V gene: TRBV7-9; clone size: .; J gene: TRBJ1-1; D gene: .; CDR3 DNA: TGTGCCAGCAGCTTTGGTAATTCCTTGGGAGGGAACACTGAAGCTTTCTTT; CDR3 protein: CASSFGNSLGGNTEAFF
V gene: TRBV30; clone size: .; J gene: TRBJ1-4; D gene: .; CDR3 DNA: TGTGCCTGGAGTGTTAGGGCAGGGAATGAAAAACTGTTTTTT; CDR3 protein: CAWSVRAGNEKLFF
V gene: TRBV15; clone size: .; J gene: TRBJ1-1; D gene: TRBD1; CDR3 DNA: TGTGCCACCAGCGGTGGGGGCAGGGGGCGCGGTCCTGAAGCTTTCTTT; CDR3 protein: CATSGGGRGRGPEAFF